This T cell receptor beta chain was identified during a study of blood T cell repertoires in COVID-19. In the study overall: Whether acute or convalescent, the COVID-19 samples came from the United States, Italy and Spain. The cDNA or gDNA used as material had been derived from T cells, B-cell-depleted T cells, or PBMCs.

In the study's own analysis: Scientists estimated how many nucleated cells there were by amplifying reference gene primers. Assay: immunoSEQ multiplex PCR; the TCRdb copy retains only in-frame clones and omits some. From that table come the V and J calls and clone size; the DNA was used to work out D and trimming. The table includes under 300,000 clones, nearly 85% detected once. V lost 4 bases to trimming and J lost 5 bases; unmatched junction nucleotides: 7. Germline CDR1 LGHDT, CDR2 YNNKEL (reference sequence). The CDR3 extends over 15 amino acids. This receptor was identified in a human donor in a cohort sampled during active COVID-19. The rearrangement joins TRBV3-1 (or the pseudogene TRBV3-2) to TRBJ1-2; 10 positions match TRBD1. Sequenced sample: peripheral blood. CDR3 nucleotide sequence: TGTGCCAGCAGCCCGCGGACAGGGGGGGGATATGGCTACACCTTC. Protein: CASSPRTGGGYGYTF.